This entry lists 26 T cell receptor beta chains sequenced from one sample in a study of Graves' ophthalmopathy and Graves' hyperthyroidism. The study amplified TCR beta CDR3 regions using RNA transcripts. First-round RT-PCR employed HTBI primers, with a second-round multiplex PCR after it. One entry per CDR3 protein results from TCRdb running MiXCR on the multiplex PCR reads. This sample carries about 380,000 distinct CDR3 sequences, 15% of them seen once, and the ten largest clones take 7%. Input material: peripheral blood. These receptor sequences come from a woman younger than 30 with stable Graves' hyperthyroidism.

This clonotype came up many times. V gene TRBV6-5 combines with J gene TRBJ2-7; D may be TRBD1 or TRBD2 (5 bases each). Germline assignment: CDR1 MNHEY and CDR2 SVGAGI. The V end lost 7 bases, the J end lost 0 bases, and 16 bases lay between the germline ends. The CDR3 runs to 15 residues. The CDR3 is CASTTGTVSSYEQYF. CDR3 in DNA: TGTGCCAGCACGACTGGGACGGTAAGCTCCTACGAGCAGTACTTC.

This clonotype came up many times. The rearrangement links TRBV6-5 to TRBJ1-1, with 10 bases aligning to TRBD1. V trimming: 0 bases; J trimming: 4 bases; junction bases outside the gene matches: 5. The CDR3 spans 16 residues. The V gene's germline CDR1 is MNHEY and CDR2 SVGAGI. The CDR3 reads CASSYSDWTGGTEAFF. CDR3 coding DNA: TGTGCCAGCAGTTACTCAGATTGGACAGGGGGCACTGAAGCTTTCTTT.

This clonotype was seen repeatedly, ten times or more. The rearrangement joins TRBV24-1 to TRBJ1-2, with D tentatively TRBD1 (6 bases). CDR3 length: 15 amino acids. V was trimmed by 4 bases and J by 2 bases, leaving 13 bases between them. The germline gives CDR1 KGHDR, CDR2 SFDVKD. As DNA, the CDR3 is TGTGCCACCAGTGACCACGGGACAAACAACTATGGCTACACCTTC. Its translation is CATSDHGTNNYGYTF.

This clonotype was recorded a few times. The chain employs TRBV12-3 or TRBV12-4 and TRBJ1-5; 9 bases match TRBD1. This CDR3 has 16 amino acids. Losses at the gene ends were 6 bases for V and 3 bases for J; bases not matched to a gene: 9. The CDR3 sequence: CASRSQGAQNNQPQHF. CDR3 sequence (DNA): TGTGCCAGCAGGTCACAGGGGGCGCAGAACAATCAGCCCCAGCATTTT.

This clonotype has just a few counts. The J gene is TRBJ2-2, the V gene TRBV6-2 or TRBV6-3; D might be TRBD1 (6 bases). Trimming pared 9 bases from V and 1 base from J, leaving 9 bases between. The CDR3 sequence is 13 residues long. The V gene's germline CDR1 is MNHEY and CDR2 SVGEGT. CDR3 nucleotide sequence: TGTGCCAGTTTGGGACAGAACACCGGGGAGCTGTTTTTT. It specifies CASLGQNTGELFF.

This clonotype was detected many times. The V call is TRBV9, the J call TRBJ2-7; tentatively, D is TRBD1 or TRBD2 (6 bases each). CDR1 is SGDLS, CDR2 YYNGEE, per germline. The CDR3 extends over 17 amino acids. Trimming removed 0 bases at V and 0 bases at J, with 16 bases between. As DNA, the CDR3 is TGTGCCAGCAGCGTAGAGGGGGGAGAGCGTGGCTCCTACGAGCAGTACTTC. Protein sequence: CASSVEGGERGSYEQYF.

There are a few counts of this clonotype. J is TRBJ2-7 and V is TRBV7-9, with TRBD2 matching 8 bases. V shed 5 bases, J shed 5 bases, and the junction held 8 bases outside the gene matches. Per the germline V gene, CDR1 is SEHNR and CDR2 is FQNEAQ (reference sequence). This CDR3 is 14 amino acids long. The CDR3 is CASSLAAGADEQYF. The CDR3 DNA follows: TGTGCCAGCAGCCTCGCAGCGGGGGCGGACGAGCAGTACTTC.

Of note for this clonotype: Being one base from a much bigger clone, this may be a read error. This CDR3 fails to terminate in the conserved phenylalanine or tryptophan, so it likely reflects a read error. V usage is TRBV4-1 and J usage is TRBJ1-2, with a weak D call TRBD1 (5 bases). The V gene's germline CDR1 is MGHRA and CDR2 YSYEKL. The CDR3 is 15 residues long. Trimming took off 0 bases at V and 4 bases at J, with 12 bases between the two ends. CDR3 in DNA: TGCGCCAGCAGCCAAGAAGGGGCCGAAGGCTATGGCTACACCCTC. Its protein product is CASSQEGAEGYGYTL.

This clonotype occurred many times. V is TRBV20-1 and J is TRBJ2-4; D is unresolved. CDR1 is DFQATT and CDR2 is SNEGSKA in the germline V gene (reference sequence). V dropped 2 bases and J dropped 1 base, with 12 bases sitting between them. The CDR3 runs to 15 residues. CDR3 sequence: CSARPHFGAKNIQYF. The DNA for the CDR3 is TGCAGTGCTAGACCCCATTTCGGGGCCAAAAACATTCAGTACTTC.

The chain recombines TRBV19 with TRBJ2-7; 9 bases are shared with TRBD1. Trimming cost V 6 bases and J 7 bases; bases outside gene matches: 7. This CDR3 spans 13 amino acids. Per germline, CDR1 LNHDA and CDR2 SQIVND (reference sequence). CDR3 region: CASSRKTGGEQYF. In DNA, the CDR3 is TGTGCCAGTAGCAGAAAGACAGGGGGAGAGCAGTACTTC.

This clonotype was picked up a small number of times. The rearrangement uses TRBV7-3 and TRBJ2-7, with D tentatively TRBD2 (5 bases). Germline assignment: CDR1 SGHTA and CDR2 FQGTGA. V was clipped by 3 bases and J by 6 bases, with 18 bases between them. CDR3 length: 15 residues. The CDR3 region has the DNA TGTGCCAGCAGCTTGGGCCCTCGGGCAACTAGCGAGCAGTACTTC. Translation: CASSLGPRATSEQYF.

This clonotype occurred many times. V usage is TRBV12-5 and J usage is TRBJ1-1; the D gene is possibly TRBD1 (5 bases). V lost 7 bases to trimming and J lost 0 bases, with 24 bases between them. There are 18 residues in the CDR3. Germline CDR1 is LGHNT and CDR2 is FRNRAP. CDR3 amino acids: CASAGFVTARVLNTEAFF. CDR3 coding DNA: TGTGCTAGTGCAGGGTTCGTGACCGCCCGAGTCCTGAACACTGAAGCTTTCTTT.

This clonotype was observed at least ten times. The rearrangement uses TRBV5-1 and TRBJ2-2; the D gene could be TRBD1 or TRBD2 (6 bases each). CDR3 length equals 15 residues. Germline CDR1 reads SGHRS; CDR2 reads YFSETQ. The ends were cut back, 0 bases at V and 5 bases at J, with 11 bases in the middle. CDR3 residues: CASSLVTGATGELFF. CDR3 DNA sequence: TGCGCCAGCAGCTTGGTAACGGGGGCTACCGGGGAGCTGTTTTTT. Drawing the rest from reference TRBV5-1 and TRBJ2-2, the complete variable domain is KAGVTQTPRYLIKTRGQQVTLSCSPISGHRSVSWYQQTPGQGLQFLFEYFSETQRNKGNFPGRFSGRQFSNSRSEMNVSTLELGDSALYLCASSLVTGATGELFFGEGSRLTVL.

This clonotype was recorded at least ten times. V is TRBV6-1 and J is TRBJ1-6; D not resolved. This CDR3 region has 15 residues. CDR1 is MNHNS and CDR2 is SASEGT in the germline V gene. The ends were cut back, 3 bases at V and 0 bases at J, with 6 bases in the middle. The CDR3 DNA follows: TGTGCCAGCAGTGACAGCCTCTCCTATAATTCACCCCTCCACTTT. Its protein is CASSDSLSYNSPLHF.

J is TRBJ2-7 and V is TRBV12-3 or TRBV12-4; 7 nucleotides align to TRBD1. V lost 5 bases and J lost 5; bases outside the gene matches: 6. The CDR3 contains 13 residues. In nucleotides, the CDR3 is TGTGCCAGCAGTCGGCGACAGGGCCACGAGCAGTACTTC. Translated: CASSRRQGHEQYF.

V and J are TRBV3-1 and TRBJ1-5; D unclear. Germline lookup yields CDR1 LGHDT and CDR2 YNNKEL (reference sequence). V was shortened by 0 bases and J by 0 bases, with 6 bases between the two germline ends. This CDR3 is 15 amino acids long. This CDR3 reads CASSQEADSNQPQHF. The CDR3 nucleotides read TGTGCCAGCAGCCAAGAGGCCGATAGCAATCAGCCCCAGCATTTT.

Of note for this clonotype: This may arise from a read error, as a much more abundant clone is one base away. This rearrangement joins TRBV20-1 to TRBJ2-7; D is unresolved. CDR1 and CDR2 from the germline V gene are DFQATT and SNEGSKA (reference sequence). The CDR3 consists of 13 residues. Trimming stripped 7 bases from V and 1 base from J, with 14 bases between. The CDR3 nucleotides are TGCAGTGGGGCCCGAGCCCGGTCCTACGAGCAGTACTTC. As protein: CSGARARSYEQYF.

This clonotype came up many times. The chain combines TRBV6-5 with TRBJ1-1; D may be TRBD1 (5 bases). Looked up from germline, CDR1 is MNHEY and CDR2 is SVGAGI. This CDR3 region has 15 residues. Trimming removed 2 bases at V and 4 bases at J, with 14 bases between. As DNA, the CDR3 is TGTGCCAGCAGTTACGGGGGAAACGGGGGCACTGAAGCTTTCTTT. It translates to CASSYGGNGGTEAFF.

This clonotype has at least ten counts. V is TRBV3-1 and J is TRBJ1-5, with a weak D call TRBD1 (6 bases). Germline V gives CDR1 LGHDT, CDR2 YNNKEL (reference sequence). The CDR3 totals 16 residues. Trimming took off 4 bases at V and 4 bases at J, with 17 bases between the two ends. The CDR3 spells CASSPGQGRRNQPQHF. In DNA, the CDR3 is TGTGCCAGCAGCCCCGGGCAGGGGCGAAGAAATCAGCCCCAGCATTTT.

In this sample, this clonotype turned up many times. Here the CDR3 reads CASSKRLGTEAFF. The CDR3 DNA reads as TGTGCCAGCAGCAAAAGGTTGGGCACTGAAGCTTTCTTT. The rearrangement links TRBV2 to TRBJ1-1, with D unclear. The CDR3 covers 13 residues. Looked up from germline, CDR1 is SNHLY and CDR2 is FYNNEI. The V end was cut by 6 bases, the J end by 4 bases, with 12 bases between.

This clonotype was detected many times. The chain couples TRBV11-2 to TRBJ2-2; tentatively, D is TRBD1 (6 bases). The germline gives CDR1 SGHAT, CDR2 FQNNGV. V lost 3 bases, J lost 6 bases, and 14 bases lay in between. This CDR3 has 15 residues. DNA for the CDR3: TGTGCCAGCAGCTTGATCGGTCCAGGGGCCGGGGAGCTGTTTTTT. This gives the protein CASSLIGPGAGELFF.

This clonotype has a count of ten or more. The V gene is TRBV10-2, the J gene TRBJ2-7; tentative D call: TRBD2 (6 bases). Trimming removed 8 bases at V and 3 bases at J, with 17 bases between. In germline, CDR1 is WSHSY, CDR2 SAAADI. CDR3 size: 14 residues. As DNA, the CDR3 is TGCGCCAGCGGGGGTCGGGACTCCCTCTACGAGCAGTACTTC. Residues: CASGGRDSLYEQYF.

There are many counts of this clonotype. At one of its ends the junction is not consistent with the germline gene, which may arise from a read error. This chain links TRBV7-9 with TRBJ2-7; D is unresolved. This CDR3 is built from 11 residues. Looked up from germline, CDR1 is SEHNR and CDR2 is FQNEAQ (reference sequence). The CDR3 reads CASSLDYEQYF. CDR3 DNA sequence: TGTGCCAGCAGTTTAGACTACGAGCAGTACTTC.

Turning to this clonotype: A read error may be the cause here, since a much bigger clone is one base away. The chain has TRBV2 and TRBJ2-7; 7 bases are a match to TRBD2. The germline V gene encodes CDR1 SNHLY and CDR2 FYNNEI. CDR3 length: 14 amino acids. DNA for the CDR3: TGTGCCAGCAGTGAAGAGCGGGGCTCCTACGAGCAGTGCTTC. Translated, it gives CASSEERGSYEQCF.

This clonotype was observed many times. The rearrangement links TRBV12-3 or TRBV12-4 to TRBJ1-6; unclear D gene. The length of the CDR3 is 12 residues. V lost 0 bases to trimming and J lost 14 bases, with 8 bases between them. For the CDR3, the DNA is TGTGCCAGCAGTTTAGCCGTTTATTCCCTCCACTTT. This translates into CASSLAVYSLHF.

This clonotype came up many times. CDR3 loop: CASIPGLAGSGANVLTF. CDR3 DNA: TGTGCCAGCATCCCGGGACTAGCGGGCTCTGGGGCCAACGTCCTGACTTTC. V is TRBV7-2 and J is TRBJ2-6, with 12 nucleotides matching TRBD2. The CDR3 is 17 amino acids. Trimming removed 7 bases from V and 0 bases from J; junction bases left unmatched: 4. Germline CDR1 and CDR2: SGHTA and FQGNSA.